This T cell receptor (beta chain) is from a study of control samples from healthy donors and cancer patients. This table comes from immunoSEQ multiplex PCR, and its TCRdb copy is limited to in-frame clones, with some not included. The data show over 50,000 clones, approximately 80% seen once. Material for sequencing was blood. The receptor was isolated from a man between 65 and 85 years old in good health.

CDR3 in amino acids: CAWSGLGNEQFF. Here the CDR3 DNA reads TGTGCCTGGAGCGGACTGGGCAATGAGCAGTTCTTC. The chain links TRBV30 to TRBJ2-1, with D perhaps TRBD2 (5 bases). V lost 3 bases and J lost 6, with 9 bases in between. CDR3 length: 12 amino acids. CDR1 GTSNPN and CDR2 SVGIG come from the germline V gene (reference sequence). Drawing the rest from reference TRBV30 and TRBJ2-1, the complete variable domain is SQTIHQWPATLVQPVGSPLSLECTVEGTSNPNLYWYRQAAGRGLQLLFYSVGIGQISSEVPQNLSASRPQDRQFILSSKKLLLSDSGFYLCAWSGLGNEQFFGPGTRLTVL.